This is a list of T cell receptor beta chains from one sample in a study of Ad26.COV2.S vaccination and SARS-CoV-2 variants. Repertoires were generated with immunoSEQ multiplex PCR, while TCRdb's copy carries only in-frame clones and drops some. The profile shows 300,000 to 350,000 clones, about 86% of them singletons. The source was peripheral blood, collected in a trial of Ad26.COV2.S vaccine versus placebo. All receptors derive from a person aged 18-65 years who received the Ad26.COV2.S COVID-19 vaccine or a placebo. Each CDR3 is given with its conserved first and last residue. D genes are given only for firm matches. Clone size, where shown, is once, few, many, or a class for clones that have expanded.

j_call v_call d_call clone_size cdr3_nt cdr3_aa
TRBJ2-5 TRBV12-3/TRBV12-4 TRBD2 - TGTGCCAGCAGTAATCGGGGGGTCGAGACCCAGTACTTC CASSNRGVETQYF
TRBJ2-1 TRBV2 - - TGTGCCAGCCGGAGGGGGGGTACCTACAATGAGCAGTTCTTC CASRRGGTYNEQFF
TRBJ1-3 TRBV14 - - TGTGCCAGCAGCCACAAGAGGCCAGGCCACTCTGGAAACACCATATATTTT CASSHKRPGHSGNTIYF
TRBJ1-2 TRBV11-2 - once TGTGCCAGCAGCTTATCAAGGGGCTATGGCTACACCTTC CASSLSRGYGYTF
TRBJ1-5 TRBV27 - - TGTGCCAGCAGTTTTCGGTCAGTAGGTCAGCCCCAGCATTTT CASSFRSVGQPQHF
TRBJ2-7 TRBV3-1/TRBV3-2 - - TGTGCCAGCAGCCAAAAGGGCGTCTCCTACGAGCAGTACTTC CASSQKGVSYEQYF
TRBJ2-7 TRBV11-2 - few TGTGCCAGCAGCTTAGGGGCCGTGGGGGGCTCGGGGTACTACGAGCAGTACTTC CASSLGAVGGSGYYEQYF
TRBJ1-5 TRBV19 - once TGTGCCAGTAAGGGCGGATTACTTTATCAGCCCCAGCATTTT CASKGGLLYQPQHF
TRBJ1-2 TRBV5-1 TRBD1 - TGCGCCAGCAGCCCGGGACAGGCCCACACCTTCTATGGCTACACCTTC CASSPGQAHTFYGYTF
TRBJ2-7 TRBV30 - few TGTGCCTGGAGTGCACAAAGTTCCTACGAGCAGTACTTC CAWSAQSSYEQYF
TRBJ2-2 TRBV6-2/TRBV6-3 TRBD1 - TGTGCCAGCAGTTGGATGATAGGGACAGGGAAGAACACCGGGGAGCTGTTTTTT CASSWMIGTGKNTGELFF
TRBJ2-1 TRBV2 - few TGTGCCAGCAGCCGCGGGCTTTTGGAGCAGTTCTTC CASSRGLLEQFF
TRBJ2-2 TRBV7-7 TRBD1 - TGTGCCAGCAGCCAGGACAGGGGCCGCTTCACCGGGGAGCTGTTTTTT CASSQDRGRFTGELFF
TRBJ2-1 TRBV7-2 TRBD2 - TGTGCCAGCAGCTTAGGACCCAGCGGGGGGCTGGATGAGCAGTTCTTC CASSLGPSGGLDEQFF
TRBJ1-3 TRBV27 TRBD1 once TGTGCCAGCAGCCCCGGACAGGATGGAAACACCATATATTTT CASSPGQDGNTIYF
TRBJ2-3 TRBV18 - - TGTGCCAGCTTCACCCGTTCCAGGGGCACAGATACGCAGTATTTT CASFTRSRGTDTQYF
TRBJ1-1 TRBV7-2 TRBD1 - TGTGCCAGCAGCTCACAGGGGGGGAACACTGAAGCTTTCTTT CASSSQGGNTEAFF
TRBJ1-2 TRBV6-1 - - TGTGCCAGCAGTGAAAACGTGGGCTATGGCTACACCTTC CASSENVGYGYTF
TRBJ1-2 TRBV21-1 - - TGTGCCAGCAGCCCCTACAGGGATTGCCTGCGGGTGGGTGGCTACACCTTC CASSPYRDCLRVGGYTF
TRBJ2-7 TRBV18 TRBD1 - TGTGCCAGCTCTCCAATACAGGGGAAGGCCTACGAGCAGTACTTC CASSPIQGKAYEQYF
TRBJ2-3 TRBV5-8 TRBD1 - TGTGCCAGCAGCTTGGAAGGGGGCCAGCCCACAGATACGCAGTATTTT CASSLEGGQPTDTQYF
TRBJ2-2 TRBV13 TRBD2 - TGTGCCAGCGCGGGAGTGCCCGCAAACACCGGGGAGCTGTTTTTT CASAGVPANTGELFF
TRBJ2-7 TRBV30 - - TGTGCCTGGGGTAGGCCCCCCTACGAGCAGTACTTC CAWGRPPYEQYF
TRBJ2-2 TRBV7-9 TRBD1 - TGTGCCAGCAGCTTAGCCGGGACAGGGTCCGGGGAGCTGTTTTTT CASSLAGTGSGELFF
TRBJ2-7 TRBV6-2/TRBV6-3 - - TGTGCCAGCAGTCCCCCTAGGCGGGAGCAGTACTTC CASSPPRREQYF
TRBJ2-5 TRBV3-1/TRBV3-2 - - TGTGCCAGCAGCCTTGCCGGGACACATCAAGAGACCCAGTACTTC CASSLAGTHQETQYF
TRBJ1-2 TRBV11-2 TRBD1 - TGTGCCAGCAGGCTAACCGGGACAGCTAGAGGCTACACCTTC CASRLTGTARGYTF
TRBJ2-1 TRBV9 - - TGTGCCAGCAGCGAGGGGGGCACCTACAATGAGCAGTTCTTC CASSEGGTYNEQFF
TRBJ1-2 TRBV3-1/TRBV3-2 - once TGTGCCAGCAGCCCCGGGTCTCTTCGGAATGGCTACACCTTC CASSPGSLRNGYTF
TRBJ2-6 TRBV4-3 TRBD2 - TGCGCCAGCAGCCAAGTTGCGGGGGGGTTCTCTGGGGCCAACGTCCTGACTTTC CASSQVAGGFSGANVLTF
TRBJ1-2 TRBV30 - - TGTGCCTCACCAACGGATGGGGACTATGGCTACACCTTC CASPTDGDYGYTF
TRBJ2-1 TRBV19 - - TGTGCCAGTAGTCCTCTACAGGGAAGCGCCTCCTACAATGAGCAGTTCTTC CASSPLQGSASYNEQFF
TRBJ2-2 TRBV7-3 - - TGTGCCAGCAGCCTCGCCTCGGATCCCGGCGCCGGGGAGCTGTTTTTT CASSLASDPGAGELFF
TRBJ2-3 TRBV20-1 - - TGCAGTGCCCCGCTAGGAGATACGCAGTATTTT CSAPLGDTQYF
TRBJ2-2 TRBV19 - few TGTGCCAGTAGACCCCCAGTGGGGACGGTCACGAACACCGGGGAGCTGTTTTTT CASRPPVGTVTNTGELFF
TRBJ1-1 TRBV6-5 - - TGTGCCAGCAGCGCAGGTAATCTGAACACTGAAGCTTTCTTT CASSAGNLNTEAFF
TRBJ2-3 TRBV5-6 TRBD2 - TGTGCCAGCAGCTCCCGGACTAGCGGGCTCCCCTCCACAGATACGCAGTATTTT CASSSRTSGLPSTDTQYF
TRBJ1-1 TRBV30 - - TGTGCCTGGAGTGTTTGGCCCATGAACACTGAAGCTTTCTTT CAWSVWPMNTEAFF
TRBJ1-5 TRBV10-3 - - TGTGCCATCAGTGCCTCCCCCCCGGGCAATCAGCCCCAGCATTTT CAISASPPGNQPQHF
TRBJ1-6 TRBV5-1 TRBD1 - TGCGCCAGCAGCCCCACAGGGGGCGCGAATTCACCCCTCCACTTT CASSPTGGANSPLHF